A selection of T cell receptor beta chains follows, all from one sample in a study of blood T cells in healthy people across ages. TCRdb independently ran MiXCR on the 5' RACE reads; one entry per CDR3 protein. The sample has around 800,000 distinct CDR3 sequences, roughly 24% seen once; the top ten hold 2.5% to 3.5%. The sample also formed part of further work on T cells of mothers and their children.

Sequenced material: blood. The receptors here all came from a boy between 5 and 17 years old in good health. The CDR3 runs from the conserved cysteine through the conserved F or W. Each record gives: V gene, clone size, D gene, CDR3 length, J gene, CDR3 DNA, CDR3 protein. A D gene is named only where the DNA matches it firmly. The size of a clone is reported for some rows only, either as once, few or many, or as a class for expanded clones.

TRBV6-5	-	-	13	TRBJ1-4	TGTGCCAGCGGCGACCCCCTTAATGAAAAACTGTTTTTT	CASGDPLNEKLFF
TRBV9	few	-	15	TRBJ1-6	TGTGCCAGCAGCGCTGGAGGACAGTATAATTCACCCCTCCACTTT	CASSAGGQYNSPLHF
TRBV11-2	-	-	14	TRBJ1-5	TGTGCCAGCAGCAAGTGGGGCGGGAATCAGCCCCAGCATTTT	CASSKWGGNQPQHF
TRBV20-1	few	-	17	TRBJ2-3	TGCAGTGTCCTAGAGAATGGAGGGGGCACCTCTGTGGATACGCAGTATTTT	CSVLENGGGTSVDTQYF
TRBV11-2	few	TRBD2	17	TRBJ2-5	TGTGCCAGCAGCTTAGATCAGAGGGTAGCGGGGGAAGAGACCCAGTACTTC	CASSLDQRVAGEETQYF
TRBV20-1	-	-	14	TRBJ1-1	TGCAGTGCTAGAGATATCGACAGGTCCACTGAAGCTTTCTTT	CSARDIDRSTEAFF
TRBV28	-	TRBD1	15	TRBJ2-3	TGTGCCAGCAGCCCACAGGGGAGTGGGACAGATACGCAGTATTTT	CASSPQGSGTDTQYF
TRBV5-4	-	-	15	TRBJ2-7	TGTGCCAGCAGCTTGGGGCACCTCCTTCTCAGCGAGCAGTACTTC	CASSLGHLLLSEQYF
TRBV28	few	TRBD1	16	TRBJ2-4	TGTGCCAGCAGTTCACCGGGACAGGGAGCCAAAAACATTCAGTACTTC	CASSSPGQGAKNIQYF
TRBV27	few	TRBD2	16	TRBJ2-1	TGTGCCAGCAGTTTATCGGGACTAGCGGGGTTGAATGAGCAGTTCTTC	CASSLSGLAGLNEQFF
TRBV10-3	-	TRBD1	13	TRBJ2-7	TGTGCAACAAGGGGGACAGGGGGTGCCGAGCAGTACTTC	CATRGTGGAEQYF
TRBV28	-	-	14	TRBJ2-7	TGTGCCAGCACCCTAGGAGGAGTCTCCTACGAGCAGTACTTC	CASTLGGVSYEQYF
TRBV3-1	-	TRBD1	16	TRBJ2-7	TGTGCCAGCAGGAACACAGGGGGCAGGCACTCCTACGAGCAGTACTTC	CASRNTGGRHSYEQYF
TRBV20-1	few	-	16	TRBJ1-4	TGCAGTGCTAGAGATTCCGTTTCTACTACTAATGAAAAACTGTTTTTT	CSARDSVSTTNEKLFF
TRBV2	-	TRBD1	14	TRBJ2-3	TGTGCCAGCAGAAACCGGGACAGGGTGGATACGCAGTATTTT	CASRNRDRVDTQYF
TRBV12-3/TRBV12-4	few	-	13	TRBJ1-2	TGTGCCAGCAGTTTACAGCCATTCTATGGCTACACCTTC	CASSLQPFYGYTF
TRBV10-3	-	-	14	TRBJ2-1	TGTGCCATCAGGGGACTCGCGGGGAACAATGAGCAGTTCTTC	CAIRGLAGNNEQFF
TRBV29-1	few	TRBD1	15	TRBJ2-3	TGCAGCGTTGGGTCGACAGGGGCGCCCACAGATACGCAGTATTTT	CSVGSTGAPTDTQYF
TRBV28	-	-	17	TRBJ1-5	TGTGCCAGCAGCGCCCTCGGTTTCCCCCCTAGCAATCAGCCCCAGCATTTT	CASSALGFPPSNQPQHF
TRBV18	-	-	15	TRBJ1-1	TGTGCCAGCTCACCACCGTACTCGGTGAACACTGAAGCTTTCTTT	CASSPPYSVNTEAFF
TRBV30	-	TRBD1	13	TRBJ1-1	TGTGCCTGGAGCGACAGGGGAGGCACTGAAGCTTTCTTT	CAWSDRGGTEAFF
TRBV20-1	-	-	12	TRBJ1-2	TGCAGTGCTATGGAGGGGACGGCGGGCTACACCTTC	CSAMEGTAGYTF
TRBV9	-	-	13	TRBJ2-5	TGTGCCAGCAGCGTAGCTGGGCCGGAGACCCAGTACTTC	CASSVAGPETQYF
TRBV2	-	TRBD2	14	TRBJ2-3	TGTGCCAGCACCAATAGCGGGGAAGCAGATACGCAGTATTTT	CASTNSGEADTQYF
TRBV13	-	-	15	TRBJ1-3	TGTGCCAGCAGTTTAGGGCGGAGGGGAGGAAACACCATATATTTT	CASSLGRRGGNTIYF
TRBV4-1	-	-	13	TRBJ2-7	TGCGCCAGCAGCGCACGCACTTCCTACGAGCAGTACTTC	CASSARTSYEQYF
TRBV3-1	-	-	17	TRBJ1-1	TGTGCCAGCAGCCAAGACTTCGGTGTGGGGTTGAACACTGAAGCTTTCTTT	CASSQDFGVGLNTEAFF
TRBV20-1	few	TRBD1	14	TRBJ2-4	TGCAGTGCTACCCAGGGGGTAGCCAAAAACATTCAGTACTTC	CSATQGVAKNIQYF
TRBV6-4	few	TRBD1	17	TRBJ1-2	TGTGCCAGCAGTGACTCGATCAGGGGGCGGAACGTCGGGGGCTACACCTTC	CASSDSIRGRNVGGYTF
TRBV6-5	-	TRBD2	14	TRBJ2-5	TGTGCCAGCAGTGCCGGACTAGAGCGAGAGACCCAGTACTTC	CASSAGLERETQYF
TRBV29-1	-	-	13	TRBJ2-2	TGCAGCGCCGCCATGGGGACGAAGGGGGAGCTGTTTTTT	CSAAMGTKGELFF
TRBV7-2	few	TRBD2	15	TRBJ2-1	TGTGCCAGCAGCCCTAGGGTAGCGGGGGGGACTGAGCAGTTCTTC	CASSPRVAGGTEQFF
TRBV27	-	-	14	TRBJ1-1	TGTGCCAGCAGGGACCTGGACAGTAACACTGAAGCTTTCTTT	CASRDLDSNTEAFF
TRBV12-3/TRBV12-4	-	TRBD2	15	TRBJ2-3	TGTGCCAGCAGTCTAGCGGGGGACCCCACAGATACGCAGTATTTT	CASSLAGDPTDTQYF
TRBV10-2	few	-	15	TRBJ2-1	TGCGCCACCCAGCCCGGACGACAGCTTGATAATGAGCAGTTCTTC	CATQPGRQLDNEQFF
TRBV14	-	TRBD1	16	TRBJ2-7	TGTGCCAGCAGCCCCACGCCGGGACAGGGGAGGTACGAGCAGTACTTC	CASSPTPGQGRYEQYF
TRBV6-5	-	TRBD1	14	TRBJ2-7	TGTGCCAGCAATAGAGGGGGCACAATGGATGAGCAGTACTTC	CASNRGGTMDEQYF
TRBV27	few	-	13	TRBJ1-1	TGTGCCAGCAGTATAGGGACAAGCACTGAAGCTTTCTTT	CASSIGTSTEAFF
TRBV3-1	few	-	13	TRBJ1-2	TGTGCCAGCAGCCAAGCCAGCGGTAGGGGCTACACCTTC	CASSQASGRGYTF
TRBV6-5	-	-	14	TRBJ2-1	TGTGCCAGCAGTTACGGTCAGGGGAACAATGAGCAGTTCTTC	CASSYGQGNNEQFF
TRBV12-3/TRBV12-4	-	TRBD1	13	TRBJ1-2	TGTGCCAGCAGTTTGAGGGGGCCATATGGCTACACCTTC	CASSLRGPYGYTF
TRBV27	few	-	15	TRBJ2-7	TGTGCCAGCAGTTTTGGTCGGGGGCCTTCCAACGAGCAGTACTTC	CASSFGRGPSNEQYF
TRBV6-5	few	TRBD2	17	TRBJ2-5	TGTGCCAGCAGTTACTCGACTAGCGGGGGGCCGCTTGAGACCCAGTACTTC	CASSYSTSGGPLETQYF
TRBV5-6	-	TRBD1	12	TRBJ2-1	TGTGCCAGCAGCTTCGAGGACAGGCTGCAGTTCTTC	CASSFEDRLQFF
TRBV12-3/TRBV12-4	few	TRBD1	14	TRBJ2-5	TGTGCCAGCAGTTTAGGGGGACAGGGAACGACCCTGTACTTC	CASSLGGQGTTLYF
TRBV6-5	-	-	13	TRBJ2-1	TGTGCCAGCTGGCGGGGTAGGGGGAATGAGCAGTTCTTC	CASWRGRGNEQFF
TRBV5-6	-	-	12	TRBJ1-1	TGTGCCAGCAGCTCCGGAAGGGGCGAAGCTTTCTTT	CASSSGRGEAFF
TRBV3-1	few	-	13	TRBJ1-2	TGTGCCAGCAGCGCCCAGGGCCCCTATGGCTACACCTTC	CASSAQGPYGYTF
TRBV7-2	few	-	18	TRBJ2-6	TGTGCCAGCAGCTTAGGCGGGCCCCTAGGGACTGGGGCCAACGTCCTGACTTTC	CASSLGGPLGTGANVLTF
TRBV14	-	TRBD1	15	TRBJ2-7	TGTGCCAGCAGATCCGGGACAGGGGGCCTATACGAGCAGTACTTC	CASRSGTGGLYEQYF
TRBV12-5	few	-	12	TRBJ1-2	TGTGCTAGTGGTTTGGCATCCCTGGGCTACACCTTC	CASGLASLGYTF
TRBV20-1	-	-	12	TRBJ1-4	TGCAGTGCTAGAAGCACGAAGGAAAAACTGTTTTTT	CSARSTKEKLFF
TRBV30	-	-	13	TRBJ2-2	TGTTCGGGGGTACTTTCGAACACCGGGGAGCTGTTTTTT	CSGVLSNTGELFF
TRBV6-6	few	-	16	TRBJ2-7	TGTGCCAGCAGTCTGGCCCGTAAAACCGCCACATACGAGCAGTACTTC	CASSLARKTATYEQYF
TRBV7-2	-	TRBD2	16	TRBJ2-5	TGTGCCAGCAGCTTACTCGGGGGGTTGAGCCAAGAGACCCAGTACTTC	CASSLLGGLSQETQYF
TRBV27	-	-	16	TRBJ2-5	TGTGCCAGCAGTCCGGTCGCGGGGGCGTTCCAAGAGACCCAGTACTTC	CASSPVAGAFQETQYF
TRBV12-3/TRBV12-4	few	-	14	TRBJ2-1	TGTGCCAGCAGTTTACAGGGAATTTGGTATGAGCAGTTCTTC	CASSLQGIWYEQFF
TRBV15	few	-	16	TRBJ2-5	TGTGCCACCAGCAGAGCCCCTAGTGCAGGGCAAGAGACCCAGTACTTC	CATSRAPSAGQETQYF
TRBV10-3	-	-	13	TRBJ2-1	TGTGCCACCGTACGGGACGGGTACAATGAGCAGTTCTTC	CATVRDGYNEQFF
TRBV6-1	-	TRBD1	16	TRBJ2-1	TGTGCCAGCAGTGACACAGGGACAGGGGTGGGCAATGAGCAGTTCTTC	CASSDTGTGVGNEQFF